The 28 T cell receptor beta chains below were found in one sample sequenced in a study of blood T cell repertoires in COVID-19. Sequencing used immunoSEQ multiplex PCR; TCRdb keeps in-frame clones, though not all of them. The repertoire holds about 75,000 clones, with around 90% as singletons. The sequenced material came from peripheral blood. These receptors were taken from a human donor in a cohort sampled during active COVID-19.

The chain employs TRBV5-1 and TRBJ1-5; D is unclear. Germline V CDR1 and CDR2: SGHRS, YFSETQ. The CDR3 covers 15 residues. The V gene lost 0 bases and the J gene lost 3 bases, with 10 bases spanning the gap. CDR3 in amino acids: CASSLVAGNNQPQHF. CDR3 DNA sequence: TGCGCCAGCAGCTTGGTGGCAGGTAACAATCAGCCCCAGCATTTT.

The chain combines TRBV19 with TRBJ2-3; weak D call: TRBD2 (5 bases). The CDR3 is 15 residues long. The V and J ends lost 9 bases and 1 base respectively, with 17 bases between them. Germline values: CDR1 LNHDA, CDR2 SQIVND (reference sequence). The CDR3 DNA sequence: TGTGCCAGACCCCCTCCGGGAAGACGCACAGATACGCAGTATTTT. It translates to CARPPPGRRTDTQYF. Combining the CDR3 with reference TRBV19 and TRBJ2-3 gives the whole variable domain DGGITQSPKYLFRKEGQNVTLSCEQNLNHDAMYWYRQDPGQGLRLIYYSQIVNDFQKGDIAEGYSVSREKKESFPLTVTSAQKNPTAFYLCARPPPGRRTDTQYFGPGTRLTVL.

A word on this clone: This same CDR3 is encoded by further DNA sequences in the sample. The V call is TRBV29-1, the J call TRBJ1-5; D possibly corresponds to TRBD1 (5 bases). The CDR3 spans 13 residues. The germline V and J ends were trimmed by 6 bases and 7 bases, with 16 bases remaining between them. CDR1 is SQVTM and CDR2 is ANQGSEA in the germline V gene. CDR3 loop: CSVGRGGGQPQHF. As DNA, the CDR3 is TGCAGCGTAGGGCGGGGGGGTGGCCAGCCCCAGCATTTT.

J is TRBJ2-1 and V is TRBV6-5, with TRBD1 matching over 8 bases. The CDR3 covers 15 residues. J gave up 8 bases and V 1 base, and 7 bases lay outside the gene matches. Germline values: CDR1 MNHEY, CDR2 SVGAGI. The CDR3 region is CASSYLGQEYDEQFF. The CDR3 DNA is TGTGCCAGCAGTTACTTGGGACAGGAATACGATGAGCAGTTCTTC.

This chain uses TRBV6-5 with TRBJ1-1; TRBD1 aligns across 7 bases. This CDR3 comprises 12 residues. J lost 5 bases, V lost 7 bases, and 4 bases had no gene match. CDR1 is MNHEY, CDR2 SVGAGI, per germline. This CDR3 is CASIAGQTEAFF. The CDR3, as DNA: TGTGCCAGCATCGCGGGACAGACTGAAGCTTTCTTT.

This chain connects TRBV29-1 to TRBJ1-1; D is ambiguous. Germline V gene sequence: CDR1 SQVTM, CDR2 ANQGSEA. Trimming removed 5 bases from V and 2 bases from J, with 12 bases in between. There are 13 residues in the CDR3. Here the CDR3 DNA reads TGCAGCGTTTCTTCCCGGGGTAACACTGAAGCTTTCTTT. It yields the protein CSVSSRGNTEAFF.

The rearrangement uses TRBV5-1 and TRBJ2-3, with a tentative D call TRBD1 (6 bases). Trimming stripped 4 bases from V and 6 bases from J, with 18 bases between. This CDR3 is built from 15 residues. From germline, CDR1 is SGHRS and CDR2 YFSETQ. The chain's CDR3 is CASSPTGSYADTQYF. The CDR3 nucleotides read TGCGCCAGCAGCCCGACAGGCAGTTACGCCGATACGCAGTATTTT.

This chain joins TRBV5-1 and TRBJ2-7; D may be TRBD1 (6 bases). From germline, CDR1 is SGHRS and CDR2 YFSETQ. V was pared by 4 bases and J by 3 bases, with 14 bases between. The CDR3 has 14 residues. Written as DNA, the CDR3 is TGCGCCAGCAGCGCCGCACAGGGTTTCTACGAGCAGTACTTC. Protein sequence: CASSAAQGFYEQYF. The full variable domain, its missing parts supplied by reference TRBV5-1 and TRBJ2-7, is KAGVTQTPRYLIKTRGQQVTLSCSPISGHRSVSWYQQTPGQGLQFLFEYFSETQRNKGNFPGRFSGRQFSNSRSEMNVSTLELGDSALYLCASSAAQGFYEQYFGPGTRLTVT.

The CDR3 DNA is TGTGCCAGCAGTGAGGTCGGGGGATTAGGGCCCGAGCAGTACTTC. Translating gives CASSEVGGLGPEQYF. This sequence joins TRBV6-1 and TRBJ2-7, with a possible D match to TRBD2 (6 bases). The V gene's germline CDR1 is MNHNS and CDR2 SASEGT. V was cut by 3 bases and J by 6 bases, with 18 bases left in between. CDR3 length: 15 residues.

This chain connects TRBV12-3 or TRBV12-4 to TRBJ2-7; D gene unclear. The length of the CDR3 is 11 residues. V lost 3 bases and J 5 bases, leaving 5 bases between the germline ends. CDR3 DNA sequence: TGTGCCAGCAGTTTTAAGCACGAGCAGTACTTC. It is translated as CASSFKHEQYF.

This chain links TRBV3-1 (or the pseudogene TRBV3-2) with TRBJ1-1; possible D gene TRBD1, 6 bases. The V end was cut by 6 bases, the J end by 2 bases, with 13 bases between. The CDR3 spans 14 residues. Germline-derived CDR1 and CDR2 are LGHDT and YNNKEL (reference sequence). The DNA of the CDR3 is TGTGCCAGCAGTCAACAGGGCTTCAACACTGAAGCTTTCTTT. Translated, it gives CASSQQGFNTEAFF.

This clone was detected once. The rearrangement joins TRBV6-5 to TRBJ1-6; 7 bases align to TRBD1. Germline V gene data show CDR1 as MNHEY and CDR2 as SVGAGI. J was trimmed by 7 bases and V by 7 bases; bases with no gene match: 10. This CDR3 comprises 15 residues. The CDR3 loop reads CASTSGGTPNSPLHF. The CDR3 DNA sequence: TGTGCCAGCACATCAGGGGGGACACCAAATTCACCCCTCCACTTT.

In this sample, this clone turned up a few times. This chain connects TRBV2 to TRBJ2-3; possible D gene TRBD2, 6 bases. Trimming pared 6 bases from V and 0 bases from J, leaving 16 bases between. Germline values: CDR1 SNHLY, CDR2 FYNNEI. The CDR3 covers 16 residues. CDR3 in DNA: TGTGCCAGCAGCAGCTTGGGGGGAGCTAGCACAGATACGCAGTATTTT. It encodes CASSSLGGASTDTQYF.

This chain joins TRBV5-1 and TRBJ1-6; no clear D gene. The germline V and J ends were trimmed by 0 bases and 6 bases, with 16 bases remaining between them. The CDR3 totals 17 residues. Germline CDR1 reads SGHRS; CDR2 reads YFSETQ. CDR3 DNA sequence: TGCGCCAGCAGCTTGGACCCAGAGACTTGGCCTAATTCACCCCTCCACTTT. Encoded protein: CASSLDPETWPNSPLHF.

The rearrangement uses TRBV28 and TRBJ1-1; D is undetermined. Trimming removed 5 bases at V and 11 bases at J, with 15 bases between. Per the germline V gene, CDR1 is MDHEN and CDR2 is SYDVKM. The CDR3 loop spans 12 amino acids. This CDR3 reads CASSPTAPGAFF. The CDR3 DNA reads as TGTGCCAGCAGTCCCACGGCGCCGGGTGCTTTCTTT.

The genes are TRBV6-4 and TRBJ1-2; a weak D match, TRBD1 (6 bases). This CDR3 has 12 residues. Trimming pared 4 bases from V and 10 bases from J, leaving 13 bases between. Germline V gene sequence: CDR1 MRHNA, CDR2 SNTAGT. The CDR3 loop is CASSGTGRDYTF. The CDR3 nucleotides read TGTGCCAGCAGTGGTACAGGGAGGGACTACACCTTC.

The V and J genes are TRBV27 and TRBJ2-7, with 7 bases lining up with TRBD1. This CDR3 region has 13 residues. The V gene's germline CDR1 is MNHEY and CDR2 SMNVEV (reference sequence). J was trimmed by 3 bases and V by 3 bases; bases with no gene match: 2. The CDR3 DNA reads TGTGCCAGCAGTTTCTCAGGGGGCTACGAGCAGTACTTC. As protein: CASSFSGGYEQYF.

This clone appeared once. V is TRBV6-1 and J is TRBJ2-1; no firm D call. V shed 2 bases and J shed 0 bases, with 11 bases lying between them. Germline CDR1 MNHNS, CDR2 SASEGT. The CDR3 is made up of 16 amino acids. Here the CDR3 reads CASSETPRSSYNEQFF. The CDR3 DNA follows: TGTGCCAGCAGTGAAACGCCCCGGAGCTCCTACAATGAGCAGTTCTTC.

This rearrangement joins TRBV5-6 to TRBJ2-1, with TRBD2 identical over 7 bases. The CDR3 is 16 residues long. V was pared by 4 bases and J by 8 bases, with 15 bases of the junction left unmatched. Looked up from germline, CDR1 is SGHDT and CDR2 is YYEEEE. In DNA, the CDR3 is TGTGCCAGCAGCACGTCCAATAGCGGGCTTAGGGATGAGCAGTTCTTC. Protein sequence: CASSTSNSGLRDEQFF.

The CDR3 loop is CASSLLAGTNEKLFF. CDR3 sequence (DNA): TGCGCCAGCAGCTTGTTGGCAGGGACTAATGAAAAACTGTTTTTT. V gene TRBV5-1 combines with J gene TRBJ1-4, with D perhaps TRBD1 (5 bases). This CDR3 comprises 15 residues. V was shortened by 1 base and J by 2 bases, with 9 bases between the two germline ends. CDR1 and CDR2 (germline): SGHRS, YFSETQ.

This chain links TRBV20-1 with TRBJ2-4, with 7 nucleotides matching TRBD1. CDR1 and CDR2 (germline): DFQATT, SNEGSKA (reference sequence). CDR3 length equals 11 residues. V lost 6 bases to trimming and J lost 6 bases; unmatched junction nucleotides: 2. CDR3 sequence (DNA): TGCAGTGCCAGGACAGGAAACATTCAGTACTTC. It yields the protein CSARTGNIQYF.

This chain joins TRBV3-1 (or the pseudogene TRBV3-2) and TRBJ1-3, with 8 positions matching TRBD1. The trim removed 2 bases at V and 4 bases at J, leaving 7 bases unmatched. This CDR3 contains 16 residues. Germline loops: CDR1 LGHDT, CDR2 YNNKEL (reference sequence). CDR3 protein: CASSQPQGAIGNTIYF. The CDR3 DNA is TGTGCCAGCAGCCAACCCCAGGGGGCAATAGGAAACACCATATATTTT.

CDR3 protein: CASSQDRGGTYEQYF. CDR3 DNA: TGTGCCAGTAGTCAGGACAGGGGAGGAACGTACGAGCAGTACTTC. This chain links TRBV19 with TRBJ2-7; TRBD1 matches 9 bases. This CDR3 comprises 15 residues. Trimming at V came to 5 bases and at J to 4 bases, leaving 9 bases not matched to a gene. CDR1 LNHDA and CDR2 SQIVND come from the germline V gene (reference sequence).

This chain links TRBV15 with TRBJ2-5; TRBD2 matches 14 bases. The CDR3 extends over 15 amino acids. J lost 5 bases, V lost 5 bases, and 4 bases had no gene match. Germline V gene data show CDR1 as LNHNV and CDR2 as YYDKDF (reference sequence). As DNA, the CDR3 is TGTGCCACCAGCGTCGGGACTAGCGGGGGTGAGACCCAGTACTTC. Translated: CATSVGTSGGETQYF.

CDR3 sequence: CASSFPGQGFYGYTF. CDR3 DNA sequence: TGTGCCAGCAGCTTCCCAGGGCAGGGCTTCTATGGCTACACCTTC. The V gene is TRBV7-2, the J gene TRBJ1-2; tentative D call: TRBD1 (5 bases). Germline CDR1 is SGHTA and CDR2 is FQGNSA. The CDR3 has 15 amino acids. V was clipped by 3 bases and J by 4 bases, with 15 bases between them.

V gene TRBV19 combines with J gene TRBJ2-3, with a weak D call TRBD1 (6 bases). CDR3 length: 14 residues. Germline assignment: CDR1 LNHDA and CDR2 SQIVND (reference sequence). The ends were cut back, 7 bases at V and 2 bases at J, with 13 bases in the middle. Here the CDR3 DNA reads TGTGCCAGTACCCATGACAGGAACACAGATACGCAGTATTTT. Protein product: CASTHDRNTDTQYF.

The CDR3 coding sequence is TGTGCCAGCAGGGGAGGGGTCACAGATACGCAGTATTTT. This encodes CASRGGVTDTQYF. The chain uses TRBV2 and TRBJ2-3; 7 bases are a match to TRBD2. The CDR3 contains 13 residues. Germline values: CDR1 SNHLY, CDR2 FYNNEI. Trimming at V came to 6 bases and at J to 2 bases, leaving 2 bases not matched to a gene. Filled out from reference TRBV2 and TRBJ2-3, the complete variable domain reads EPEVTQTPSHQVTQMGQEVILRCVPISNHLYFYWYRQILGQKVEFLVSFYNNEISEKSEIFDDQFSVERPDGSNFTLKIRSTKLEDSAMYFCASRGGVTDTQYFGPGTRLTVL.

This chain connects TRBV6-5 to TRBJ2-2, with D possibly matching TRBD2 (5 bases). Germline CDR1 MNHEY, CDR2 SVGAGI. CDR3 size: 14 residues. V was shortened by 7 bases and J by 5 bases, with 14 bases between the two germline ends. CDR3 sequence reads: CASTESGKTGELFF. DNA of the CDR3: TGTGCCAGCACCGAGTCGGGGAAGACCGGGGAGCTGTTTTTT.